These 3 T cell receptor beta chains came from one sample sequenced in a study of cytotoxic CD8 clonotypes in ibrutinib-treated CLL. Generated by immunoSEQ multiplex PCR, the TCRdb table keeps only in-frame clones and is missing some. The top ten clones hold less than 30% of a sample with 45,000 or so clones, roughly three fifths of them seen once. The sample consisted of PBMCs, taken after 24 months of ibrutinib treatment. These receptors were obtained from a human donor with chronic lymphocytic leukemia.

This chain joins TRBV4-1 and TRBJ2-2; TRBD2 matches 8 bases. The germline V gene has CDR1 MGHRA and CDR2 YSYEKL. The CDR3 has 16 amino acids. Trimming cost V 3 bases and J 4 bases; bases outside gene matches: 7. The CDR3 region has the DNA TGCGCCAGCAGCCAGGGCGTAGCGGGGCCCACCGGGGAGCTGTTTTTT. As protein: CASSQGVAGPTGELFF.

V and J are TRBV5-1 and TRBJ2-5; maybe TRBD2 (6 bases). The CDR3 has 14 amino acids. Germline CDR1 reads SGHRS; CDR2 reads YFSETQ. Trimming removed 4 bases from V and 5 bases from J, with 15 bases in between. The CDR3 nucleotides are TGCGCCAGCAGCCCCAACGGGGGTCGGGAGACCCAGTACTTC. Protein product: CASSPNGGRETQYF.

This clone was seen a few times. This sequence joins TRBV7-6 and TRBJ1-6; maybe TRBD1 (6 bases). Germline loops: CDR1 SGHVS, CDR2 FNYEAQ. Deletions cut 4 bases from V and 10 bases from J, with 20 bases between. This CDR3 has 16 amino acids. In nucleotides, the CDR3 is TGTGCCAGCAGCTCAAAAACCCCGGGACAAGGATCACCCCTCCACTTT. This translates into CASSSKTPGQGSPLHF.